These T cell receptor beta chains were read from a single sample in a study of CD8 T cells in ankylosing spondylitis. TCRdb ran MiXCR on the 5' RACE reads and lists one entry per CDR3 protein. The repertoire holds 750,000 to 850,000 distinct CDR3 sequences, with about 11% as singletons. The sequenced sample was blood, either unsorted or a sorted T cell fraction (not recorded which). The receptors shown here come from a male donor with ankylosing spondylitis. The CDR3 runs from the conserved cysteine through the conserved F or W. D genes are given only for firm matches. Not all rows give a size; the values are once, few, many and, for expanded clones, a class.

V gene,clone size,D gene,J gene,CDR3 protein,CDR3 DNA
TRBV10-3,-,-,TRBJ2-2,CAISESGLAGELFF,TGTGCCATCAGTGAGTCGGGGTTGGCCGGGGAGCTGTTTTTT
TRBV7-3,-,-,TRBJ2-1,CASSLYPGAYNEQFF,TGTGCCAGCAGCTTATACCCGGGCGCCTACAATGAGCAGTTCTTC
TRBV10-3,many,-,TRBJ2-7,CATLGPAGHEQYF,TGTGCCACCCTTGGGCCGGCGGGTCACGAGCAGTACTTC
TRBV11-3,-,-,TRBJ1-1,CASSSNFMQNTEAFF,TGTGCCAGCAGCTCAAATTTTATGCAAAACACTGAAGCTTTCTTT
TRBV3-1,-,-,TRBJ2-7,CASSQDFSQPWGEQYF,TGTGCCAGCAGCCAAGATTTTTCACAGCCTTGGGGAGAGCAGTACTTC
TRBV7-2,few,TRBD1,TRBJ2-7,CASCRDSSYEQYF,TGTGCCAGCTGCCGGGACAGCTCCTACGAGCAGTACTTC
TRBV7-8,few,-,TRBJ2-2,CASSLLAATGELFF,TGTGCCAGCAGCTTACTAGCTGCCACCGGGGAGCTGTTTTTT
TRBV11-1,few,TRBD2,TRBJ2-1,CASSRTSGSFSYNEQFF,TGTGCCAGCAGCAGGACTAGCGGGAGTTTCTCCTACAATGAGCAGTTCTTC
TRBV5-1,many,-,TRBJ2-1,CASSLGASLGSNEQFF,TGCGCCAGCAGCTTGGGGGCCTCCCTAGGTAGCAATGAGCAGTTCTTC
TRBV7-2,-,TRBD1,TRBJ1-5,CTSSPGTGNQPQHF,TGTACCAGCAGCCCTGGGACAGGCAATCAGCCCCAGCATTTT
TRBV20-1,-,-,TRBJ2-5,CSAREFRGQETQYF,TGCAGTGCTAGAGAATTCCGGGGACAAGAGACCCAGTACTTC
TRBV4-2,many,-,TRBJ2-4,CASSQGDRLAKNIQYF,TGTGCCAGCAGCCAAGGCGACAGGCTAGCCAAAAACATTCAGTACTTC
TRBV20-1,many,-,TRBJ2-4,CSARQDFGGAKNIQYF,TGCAGTGCTAGACAGGACTTCGGGGGTGCCAAAAACATTCAGTACTTC
TRBV20-1,few,TRBD1,TRBJ1-5,CSARDRQGDQPQHF,TGCAGTGCTAGAGATCGACAGGGTGATCAGCCCCAGCATTTT
TRBV7-8,-,TRBD2,TRBJ2-4,CASSLSRGGRVDAIHYF,TGTGCCAGCAGCTTATCCCGCGGGGGGCGCGTCGACGCCATTCATTACTTC
TRBV5-1,few,-,TRBJ1-2,CASSRQVGDGYTF,TGCGCCAGCAGCCGACAGGTTGGGGATGGCTACACCTTC
TRBV5-1,many,TRBD1,TRBJ2-1,CASSQDTGAYNEQFF,TGCGCCAGCAGCCAGGATACAGGGGCCTACAATGAGCAGTTCTTC
TRBV5-1,few,TRBD1,TRBJ1-2,CASSFGAGGVSGYTF,TGCGCCAGCAGCTTTGGGGCAGGGGGCGTAAGTGGCTACACCTTC
TRBV6-1,-,TRBD2,TRBJ2-2,CASSEGTSYTGELFF,TGTGCCAGCAGCGAAGGGACTAGTTACACCGGGGAGCTGTTTTTT
TRBV4-3,-,TRBD2,TRBJ2-3,CASSQEGLNTDTQYF,TGCGCCAGCAGCCAAGAGGGACTAAACACAGATACGCAGTATTTC
TRBV29-1,many,-,TRBJ2-3,CSQAQGTDTQYF,TGCAGCCAAGCCCAGGGGACAGATACGCAGTATTTT
TRBV4-3,-,-,TRBJ1-1,CASTLDSRNTEAFF,TGCGCCAGCACCCTCGACAGCAGGAACACTGAAGCTTTCTTT
TRBV5-1,few,-,TRBJ2-5,CASSLKEETQYF,TGCGCCAGCAGCTTGAAGGAAGAGACCCAGTACTTC
TRBV29-1,few,TRBD2,TRBJ2-1,CSVSGPLAGEGYEQFF,TGCAGCGTTAGTGGTCCCCTAGCGGGAGAGGGGTATGAGCAGTTCTTC
TRBV5-1,few,-,TRBJ1-1,CASSLGTAEATEAFF,TGCGCCAGCAGCTTGGGGACGGCTGAGGCCACTGAAGCTTTCTTT
TRBV7-9,-,TRBD1,TRBJ1-3,CATLTGLSGNTIYF,TGTGCCACCTTGACAGGGCTGTCTGGAAACACCATATATTTT
TRBV7-2,-,-,TRBJ2-1,CARSLMGYRFF,TGTGCCCGCAGCTTAATGGGTTATCGGTTCTTC
TRBV7-2,few,-,TRBJ1-1,CASSPPGFGNTEAFF,TGTGCCAGCAGCCCCCCGGGGTTCGGGAACACTGAAGCTTTCTTT